This is a list of T cell receptor beta chains from one sample in a study of identical twins. One entry per CDR3 protein results from TCRdb running MiXCR on the 5' RACE reads. The sample comprises roughly 540,000 distinct CDR3 sequences, roughly a fifth of which are singletons, and 0.8% to 1% rests with the top ten. These data also formed part of another study, on T cells expressing NK-cell markers.

Sequencing input: CD4+ T cells sorted from blood. These TCRs come from a woman between 18 and 30 years old in good health. Each CDR3 is given with its conserved first and last residue. The order of the fields is V gene, J gene, D gene, clone size, CDR3 DNA, CDR3 protein. D genes are given only for firm matches. Clone size is given for some rows only: seen once, a few or many times, or a class if the clone is expanded.

>TRBV20-1|TRBJ2-3|-|-
TGCAGTGCTAAGGGAAATGGGGATACGCAGTATTTT
CSAKGNGDTQYF
>TRBV20-1|TRBJ1-2|-|many
TGCAGTGTTGGGGTGTCCAGGGGCCTTCTCTTC
CSVGVSRGLLF
>TRBV11-2|TRBJ1-2|TRBD1|many
TGTGCCAGCAGCGTGGACAGGGGCTATGGCTACACCTTC
CASSVDRGYGYTF
>TRBV10-3|TRBJ2-1|TRBD2|-
TGTGCCATCAGTGGGTTGGGACTAGCGGATTACAATGAGCAGTTCTTC
CAISGLGLADYNEQFF
>TRBV11-3|TRBJ2-1|TRBD2|-
TGTGCCAGCAGCTCGGGAGCGGGAGATGAGCAGTTCTTC
CASSSGAGDEQFF
>TRBV20-1|TRBJ2-7|-|-
TGCAGTGCGCGGACGGCCTACTCCTACGAGCAGTACTTC
CSARTAYSYEQYF
>TRBV7-9|TRBJ1-5|-|-
TGTGCCAGCAGCTCTACAGGTGCAGGGGCGCCCCAGCATTTT
CASSSTGAGAPQHF
>TRBV5-1|TRBJ2-5|-|-
TGCGCCAGCAGCTTTGACGGACTCCAAGAGACCCAGTACTTC
CASSFDGLQETQYF
>TRBV12-3/TRBV12-4|TRBJ2-7|-|few
TGTGCCAGCAGTTTAGTACAGGGTGTGAGTTACTTC
CASSLVQGVSYF
>TRBV28|TRBJ2-7|TRBD2|-
TGTGCCAGCAGGGGGGGAGGGTTTGGGGAGAAGGAGCAGTACTTC
CASRGGGFGEKEQYF
>TRBV29-1|TRBJ2-1|-|many
TGCAGCGTTGGGGGACCGGCTTTCTCCTACAATGAGCAGTTCTTC
CSVGGPAFSYNEQFF
>TRBV5-1|TRBJ2-2|-|-
TGCGCCAGCAGCCGGAGTATAAGTTCCGGGGAGCTGTTTTTT
CASSRSISSGELFF
>TRBV5-6|TRBJ2-1|TRBD2|few
TGTGCCAGCAGCTTGTATGGCGGGAGTTCCTACAATGAGCAGTTCTTC
CASSLYGGSSYNEQFF
>TRBV5-1|TRBJ2-7|-|few
TGCGCCAGCAGCTTGGTAAGCGGGCGCAACGAGCAGTACTTC
CASSLVSGRNEQYF
>TRBV25-1|TRBJ2-3|-|few
TGTGCCAGCAGTGAGTTCAGGAGCACAGATACGCAGTATTTT
CASSEFRSTDTQYF
>TRBV6-1|TRBJ2-1|TRBD1|-
TGTGCCAGCAGTCCTGTGGGGGGACAGGGTAGCCATGAGCAGTTCTTC
CASSPVGGQGSHEQFF
>TRBV5-1|TRBJ2-7|TRBD1|-
TGCGCCAGCAGCTTGGCCGGGACAGGGGCCTACGAGCAGTACTTC
CASSLAGTGAYEQYF
>TRBV6-2/TRBV6-3|TRBJ2-7|TRBD1|-
TGTGCCGCCCGAGGTTTGGGGACAGGACCCTACGAGCAGTACTTC
CAARGLGTGPYEQYF
>TRBV7-9|TRBJ2-1|-|many
TGTGCCAGCAGCTTAGAGGTCAGGGCCAGCTCCTACAATGAGCAGTTCTTC
CASSLEVRASSYNEQFF
>TRBV6-5|TRBJ1-2|-|few
TGTGTCAGCAGTTACGGGCAGAAAATTAACTATGGCTACACCTTC
CVSSYGQKINYGYTF
>TRBV15|TRBJ2-6|TRBD1|-
TGTGCCACCAGCAGAGGGTGGGGACAGAAAGCCGTCCTGACTTTC
CATSRGWGQKAVLTF
>TRBV4-3|TRBJ1-3|-|-
TGCGCCAGCAGCCAAGATCGTCAGAGGGCTGGAAACACCATATATTTT
CASSQDRQRAGNTIYF
>TRBV6-6|TRBJ1-3|-|once
TGTGCCAGCAGCTTCAGGGCTGGAAACACCATATATTTT
CASSFRAGNTIYF
>TRBV6-1|TRBJ1-2|-|-
TGTGCCAGCAGTGAAACGTTCTATGGCTACACCTTC
CASSETFYGYTF
>TRBV27|TRBJ2-3|TRBD1|-
TGTGCCAGTCGCCGGGACAGGGCCACAGATACGCAGTATTTT
CASRRDRATDTQYF
>TRBV6-2/TRBV6-3|TRBJ2-2|-|many
TGTGCCAGCGAAGCCGAGAACACCGGGGAGCTGTTTTTT
CASEAENTGELFF
>TRBV20-1|TRBJ2-7|TRBD2|-
TGCAGTGCTGCTCCGGGACTAGCGGGAGGGCACACGATTTGGGAGCAGTACTTC
CSAAPGLAGGHTIWEQYF
>TRBV3-1|TRBJ1-2|-|-
TGTGCCAGCAGCCAAGAAACAGGCAGTGGCTACACCTTC
CASSQETGSGYTF
>TRBV5-6|TRBJ1-2|-|-
TGTGCCAGCAGCTTGGCGCGGCAGGGAAGCTATGGCTACACCTTC
CASSLARQGSYGYTF
>TRBV20-1|TRBJ2-7|-|-
TGCAGTGCTAAGTCCTGGCCAGCCTCCTACGAGCAGTACTTC
CSAKSWPASYEQYF
>TRBV11-2|TRBJ2-7|TRBD2|few
TGTGCCAGCAGCTTAAGGCTAGCGGGCTACGAGCAGTACTTC
CASSLRLAGYEQYF
>TRBV5-1|TRBJ2-2|-|few
TGCGCCAGCAGCTTCGGGGGGCCGAACACCGGGGAGCTGTTTTTT
CASSFGGPNTGELFF
>TRBV15|TRBJ2-1|TRBD2|-
TGTGCCACCAGCAGAGGACTAGCGGGGGCCCTCGGTGAGCAGTTCTTC
CATSRGLAGALGEQFF
>TRBV11-2|TRBJ2-1|-|few
TGTGCCAGCAGCTTAGGAGGGGGGTTCGTGGATGAGCAGTTCTTC
CASSLGGGFVDEQFF
>TRBV29-1|TRBJ2-7|-|few
TGCAGCGTTGAACGTCTGATCTCGTGGGGCTACGAGCAGTACTTC
CSVERLISWGYEQYF
>TRBV5-1|TRBJ2-5|-|-
TGCGCCAGCAACCAGCCATCGGGCAGCAGAGAGACCCAGTACTTC
CASNQPSGSRETQYF
>TRBV29-1|TRBJ2-2|-|-
TGCAGCGCTGGGCAGGGCAGGAACACCGGGGAGCTGTTTTTT
CSAGQGRNTGELFF
>TRBV2|TRBJ2-1|TRBD2|-
TGTGCCAGCAGTGGATTTCTGGCGGGAGCGGTGGGCGAGCAGTTCTTC
CASSGFLAGAVGEQFF
>TRBV20-1|TRBJ2-1|-|many
TGCAGTGCCAGAGATGCGAGCAATGAGCAGTTCTTC
CSARDASNEQFF
>TRBV20-1|TRBJ2-5|TRBD1|few
TGCAGTGCTAGAGGAGCTCAACAGGGGTTTGGCAAAGAGACCCAGTACTTC
CSARGAQQGFGKETQYF
>TRBV18|TRBJ2-7|TRBD2|-
TGTGCCAGCTCACCCGGCCCGGGACTAGCGGGGGGGTACGAGCAGTACTTC
CASSPGPGLAGGYEQYF
>TRBV20-1|TRBJ2-4|TRBD2|few
TGCAGTGCAGCAAGGGCTAGCGGGGGGGGATTAGCCAAAAACATTCAGTACTTC
CSAARASGGGLAKNIQYF
>TRBV7-2|TRBJ1-1|-|-
TGTGCCAGCAGCTTAGACTATGGCAGGACTGAAGCTTTCTTT
CASSLDYGRTEAFF
>TRBV18|TRBJ2-7|-|few
TGTGCCAGCTCACCACTCTACGGATCCTACGAGCAGTACTTC
CASSPLYGSYEQYF
>TRBV12-3/TRBV12-4|TRBJ1-5|TRBD1|many
TGTGCCAGCAGTCGTCGACAGGGAGGTCAGCCCCAGCATTTT
CASSRRQGGQPQHF
>TRBV7-2|TRBJ2-1|TRBD2|few
TGTGCCAGCAGTTGGGGGACTAGCGGAGGTGAGCAGTTCTTC
CASSWGTSGGEQFF
>TRBV27|TRBJ2-1|-|few
TGTGCCAGCAGCCGGCATGGGGCCTCTCGGCCCGAGCAGTTCTTC
CASSRHGASRPEQFF
>TRBV20-1|TRBJ1-1|TRBD1|-
TGCAGTGCTAGAGCCAGGGGGCAGGAAGCTTTCTTT
CSARARGQEAFF